This T cell receptor beta chain was obtained from a study of CD8 T cells in Susac syndrome. Findings and caveats of the study: Individuals included in the TCR sequencing and HLA analysis were acknowledged by the study to be relatively few in number.

Points on this clonotype: The target antigen is unknown.

Deletions cut 5 bases from V and 1 base from J, with 16 bases between. The CDR3 is 15 amino acids. Per the germline V gene, CDR1 is SQVTM and CDR2 is ANQGSEA. When the RNA was reverse transcribed, random hexamers were used with an input of 0.5 to 1 ug. Amplification of TCR beta CDR3 by immunoSEQ multiplex PCR spanned 54 Vbeta and 13 Jbeta. TCRdb recomputed calls from the immunoSEQ multiplex PCR reads with MiXCR, one row per CDR3 protein. This table holds some 160,000 distinct CDR3 sequences, approximately 95% found once. The sequence was obtained from a human donor with multiple sclerosis. The chain has TRBV29-1 and TRBJ2-3; possibly TRBD2 for D (6 bases). Material: CD8+ T cells from PBMCs. The CDR3 reads CSVLALGEGTDTQYF. For the CDR3, the DNA is TGCAGCGTTCTAGCGTTGGGAGAGGGCACAGATACGCAGTATTTT.